The 30 T cell receptor beta chains reported below all come from one sample, sequenced in a study of blood T cells in healthy people across ages. PCR was performed a second time for roughly 7 to 11 cycles using a sample-barcoded 5' primer and a J-beta primer mix. TCRdb passed the 5' RACE reads through MiXCR, listing each CDR3 protein once. The table shows hundreds of thousands of distinct CDR3 sequences, with just over 55% occurring only once. The sequenced sample consisted of blood. These receptor sequences come from a man aged 35-49 years in good health.

The rearrangement links TRBV4-1 to TRBJ2-1, with TRBD1 matching over 7 bases. The germline V gene has CDR1 MGHRA and CDR2 YSYEKL. This CDR3 comprises 15 residues. V trimming: 0 bases; J trimming: 13 bases; junction bases outside the gene matches: 12. CDR3 DNA: TGCGCCAGCAGCCAAGAACCACAGGGGCTAGTGACCCAGTTCTTC. This sequence encodes CASSQEPQGLVTQFF.

The CDR3 is CSAIDYRGSTDTQYF. The CDR3 DNA follows: TGCAGTGCTATAGACTACAGGGGGTCCACAGATACGCAGTATTTT. The rearrangement uses TRBV20-1 and TRBJ2-3, with 8 positions matching TRBD1. With 4 bases clipped from V and 2 bases from J, the junction kept 8 bases outside the gene matches. Germline lookup yields CDR1 DFQATT and CDR2 SNEGSKA (reference sequence). The CDR3 runs 15 residues.

This chain connects TRBV7-9 to TRBJ2-1; perhaps TRBD1 as D (5 bases). The J call is uncertain, as TRBJ2-7 better fits the DNA end. The length of the CDR3 is 14 residues. Germline loops: CDR1 SEHNR, CDR2 FQNEAQ (reference sequence). CDR3 coding DNA: TGTGCCAGCAGCTTTCCAGGGAAATACAATGAGCAGTACTTC. It is translated as CASSFPGKYNEQYF.

In this sample, this clonotype turned up a few times. The chain combines TRBV7-9 with TRBJ2-1, with 8 bases aligning to TRBD1. Germline CDR1 reads SEHNR; CDR2 reads FQNEAQ (reference sequence). The length of the CDR3 is 16 residues. V shed 4 bases, J shed 6 bases, and the junction held 11 bases outside the gene matches. CDR3 nucleotides: TGTGCCAGCAGCTCGAGAACAGGGGGAGTCGTCAATGAGCAGTTCTTC. It encodes CASSSRTGGVVNEQFF.

The rearrangement uses TRBV7-9 and TRBJ2-7; 7 bases are a match to TRBD1. The trim removed 5 bases at V and 4 bases at J, leaving 8 bases unmatched. Per the germline V gene, CDR1 is SEHNR and CDR2 is FQNEAQ (reference sequence). CDR3 size: 14 residues. Here the CDR3 reads CASSPRDSEYEQYF. DNA for the CDR3: TGTGCCAGCAGCCCCAGGGACAGTGAGTACGAGCAGTACTTC.

V and J are TRBV3-1 and TRBJ2-7; 8 bases are shared with TRBD2. CDR1 LGHDT and CDR2 YNNKEL come from the germline V gene (reference sequence). The CDR3 has 16 residues. The V gene end was trimmed by 4 bases and the J gene end by 6 bases; junction bases not matched to a gene: 14. The CDR3 spells CASSRTGRGPLIEQYF. CDR3 sequence (DNA): TGTGCCAGCAGCCGGACCGGGAGGGGACCTTTGATCGAGCAGTACTTC.

The chain recombines TRBV6-1 with TRBJ1-2; D is uncertain. Trimming cost V 2 bases and J 0 bases, with 10 bases left between them. The CDR3 is made up of 15 amino acids. Germline V lookup: CDR1 MNHNS, CDR2 SASEGT. For the CDR3, the DNA is TGTGCCAGCAGTGAAACGTCCGGGACTAACTATGGCTACACCTTC. Translation: CASSETSGTNYGYTF.

V and J are TRBV3-1 and TRBJ2-1, with 10 bases aligning to TRBD1. From germline, CDR1 is LGHDT and CDR2 YNNKEL (reference sequence). V shed 0 bases and J 6 bases; nucleotides not matched to a gene: 5. CDR3 size: 16 residues. CDR3 sequence: CASSQDRGTGANEQFF. CDR3 sequence (DNA): TGTGCCAGCAGCCAAGATCGAGGGACAGGGGCCAATGAGCAGTTCTTC.

This clonotype was seen a handful of times. The chain couples TRBV5-4 to TRBJ2-5; D call uncertain. CDR1 and CDR2 (germline): SGHNT, YYREEE (reference sequence). This CDR3 region has 14 residues. V was cut by 2 bases and J by 2 bases, with 10 bases left in between. DNA of the CDR3: TGTGCCAGCAGCTTTGGGCAGCTACAAGAGACCCAGTACTTC. This sequence encodes CASSFGQLQETQYF.

The rearrangement joins TRBV12-3 or TRBV12-4 to TRBJ2-5; TRBD2 matches at 9 bases. The end of the DNA aligns better with TRBJ2-7, so the J call may be wrong. The CDR3 has 14 residues. CDR3 nucleotide sequence: TGTGCCAGCAGTTTTCTAGCGGGATCCTACGAGCAGTACTTC. Its protein product is CASSFLAGSYEQYF.

The CDR3 region is CASSTTLRTDTQYF. CDR3 sequence (DNA): TGTGCCAGCAGCACGACGTTACGGACAGATACGCAGTATTTT. The chain uses TRBV21-1 and TRBJ2-3. TRBV21-1 is annotated as a pseudogene. The CDR3 totals 14 residues.

This chain links TRBV6-5 with TRBJ2-1, with D possibly TRBD1 on 5 matching bases. Germline V gives CDR1 MNHEY, CDR2 SVGAGI. The CDR3 consists of 14 residues. V lost 7 bases and J 2 bases, leaving 12 bases between the germline ends. CDR3 sequence: CASNLRQTYNEQFF. As DNA, the CDR3 is TGTGCCAGCAACCTGCGACAGACCTACAATGAGCAGTTCTTC.

Ten or more counts support this clonotype. V and J are TRBV4-2 and TRBJ2-5; no firm D call. CDR3 length: 16 amino acids. V was trimmed by 0 bases and J by 2 bases, leaving 13 bases between them. Germline V gene lookup returns CDR1 LGHNA and CDR2 YNFKEQ. The CDR3 sequence is CASSQEGNSNQETQYF. CDR3 sequence (DNA): TGTGCCAGCAGCCAAGAGGGAAACAGTAATCAAGAGACCCAGTACTTC.

The chain carries TRBV11-2 and TRBJ2-2; D remains unclear. Germline loops: CDR1 SGHAT, CDR2 FQNNGV. The CDR3 totals 16 residues. Trimming left V 1 base short and J 0 bases short, with 9 bases between. The CDR3 region has the DNA TGTGCCAGCAGCTTAGTGGCGCAGGCGAACACCGGGGAGCTGTTTTTT. This codes for CASSLVAQANTGELFF.

The V gene is TRBV12-3 or TRBV12-4, the J gene TRBJ2-1, with TRBD2 identical over 14 bases. The junction had 6 bases not matched to a gene; V was cut back by 6 bases and J by 5 bases. This CDR3 region has 16 residues. The CDR3 protein is CASSPGTSGSHNEQFF. CDR3 nucleotides: TGTGCCAGCAGCCCCGGGACTAGCGGGAGTCACAATGAGCAGTTCTTC.

This clonotype has a handful of counts. The chain links TRBV29-1 to TRBJ2-2; D not resolved. Trimming stripped 4 bases from V and 3 bases from J, with 6 bases between. The length of the CDR3 is 12 residues. Germline lookup yields CDR1 SQVTM and CDR2 ANQGSEA. CDR3 sequence: CSVVSDTGELFF. CDR3 in DNA: TGCAGCGTTGTGAGCGACACCGGGGAGCTGTTTTTT.

This clonotype has more than one count but fewer than ten. The V and J genes are TRBV4-3 and TRBJ2-7; D gene unclear. CDR3 length: 17 amino acids. V lost 0 bases to trimming and J lost 2 bases, with 17 bases between them. Germline lookup yields CDR1 LGHNA and CDR2 YSLEER. The CDR3: CASSQELPNITPYEQYF. The CDR3 nucleotides read TGCGCCAGCAGCCAAGAACTTCCGAACATAACACCCTACGAGCAGTACTTC.

The genes are TRBV7-3 and TRBJ2-1, with D tentatively TRBD1 (6 bases). This CDR3 comprises 16 residues. Germline V gene lookup returns CDR1 SGHTA and CDR2 FQGTGA. The V gene lost 5 bases and the J gene lost 4 bases, with 18 bases spanning the gap. The CDR3 nucleotides read TGTGCCAGCAGCCTCCTCGGACAGCAAATGTACAATGAGCAGTTCTTC. It is translated as CASSLLGQQMYNEQFF.

This clonotype came up a few times. The chain employs TRBV29-1 and TRBJ2-7, with 10 bases matching TRBD2. The germline V gene encodes CDR1 SQVTM and CDR2 ANQGSEA. Losses at the gene ends were 3 bases for V and 3 bases for J; bases not matched to a gene: 5. The CDR3 extends over 14 amino acids. The CDR3 sequence: CSVDLAGVSYEQYF. In DNA form, the CDR3 reads TGCAGCGTTGACCTAGCGGGAGTTAGCTACGAGCAGTACTTC.

The V and J genes are TRBV15 and TRBJ2-1; 8 nucleotides align to TRBD2. Germline CDR1 is LNHNV and CDR2 is YYDKDF (reference sequence). The CDR3 runs to 16 residues. The junction had 8 bases not matched to a gene; V was cut back by 0 bases and J by 7 bases. In DNA, the CDR3 is TGTGCCACCAGCAGAGATCGCGGGGGGCGGTCGAATGAGCAGTTCTTC. This sequence encodes CATSRDRGGRSNEQFF.

This clonotype has just a few counts. V is TRBV20-1 and J is TRBJ2-7; TRBD1 matches at 9 bases. Looked up from germline, CDR1 is DFQATT and CDR2 is SNEGSKA (reference sequence). CDR3 length: 13 amino acids. The J segment lost 2 bases and the V segment lost 5 bases, leaving 4 bases of the junction unmatched. The CDR3 loop reads CSAPGTGTYEQYF. The CDR3 DNA reads as TGCAGTGCTCCCGGGACAGGGACCTACGAGCAGTACTTC.

This chain uses TRBV20-1 with TRBJ2-4; D may correspond to TRBD1 or TRBD2 (5 bases each). Germline V CDR1 and CDR2: DFQATT, SNEGSKA (reference sequence). This CDR3 has 12 amino acids. The germline V and J ends were trimmed by 5 bases and 8 bases, with 13 bases remaining between them. CDR3 bases: TGCAGTGCTGTGGGGGATAGGGACATTCAGTACTTC. It yields the protein CSAVGDRDIQYF.

About this clonotype itself: Sequence at one end of the junction differs from germline and may be a read error. The gene calls are TRBV10-3 and TRBJ2-5; D unclear. Germline CDR1 and CDR2: ENHRY and SYGVKD. CDR3 length: 17 residues. CDR3 amino acids: CAIGESIGSRGRETQYF. DNA for the CDR3: TGTGCCATCGGTGAGTCGATCGGTTCAAGAGGTCGAGAGACCCAGTACTTC.

Turning to this clonotype: A much larger clonotype is one base distant, so this may be a read error. V usage is TRBV9 and J usage is TRBJ2-5, with a weak D call TRBD2 (5 bases). This CDR3 contains 13 residues. Germline assignment: CDR1 SGDLS and CDR2 YYNGEE. The V end was cut by 3 bases, the J end by 3 bases, with 9 bases between. The CDR3 region is CASSGEREETQYF. The CDR3 region has the DNA TGTGCCAGCAGCGGGGAGAGGGAAGAGACCCAGTACTTC.

This sequence joins TRBV5-1 and TRBJ2-1; 10 bases are shared with TRBD2. Per germline, CDR1 SGHRS and CDR2 YFSETQ. The V gene end was trimmed by 4 bases and the J gene end by 0 bases; junction bases not matched to a gene: 7. The CDR3 consists of 17 residues. The CDR3, as DNA: TGCGCCAGCAGCAACCGAGCGGGAGGGAGCTCCTACAATGAGCAGTTCTTC. This translates into CASSNRAGGSSYNEQFF.

The CDR3 is CASRKETGGYGYTF. CDR3 in DNA: TGTGCCAGCAGGAAAGAGACAGGTGGCTATGGCTACACCTTC. The chain is built from TRBV6-5 and TRBJ1-2; D may be TRBD1 (6 bases). V lost 6 bases and J lost 4, with 15 bases in between. Looked up from germline, CDR1 is MNHEY and CDR2 is SVGAGI. The CDR3 totals 14 residues.

V is TRBV28 and J is TRBJ2-5; D uncertain. The tail of the sequence fits TRBJ2-7 better, so the J call may be wrong. The CDR3 spans 13 residues. Per germline, CDR1 MDHEN and CDR2 SYDVKM. In DNA form, the CDR3 reads TGTGCCAGCAGTCCTTCCCTTGGCAGCGAGCAGTACTTC. Protein: CASSPSLGSEQYF.

The V gene is TRBV28, the J gene TRBJ2-5; the match to TRBD1 covers 9 bases. TRBJ2-4 matches the DNA end more closely, so the J call is doubtful. From germline, CDR1 is MDHEN and CDR2 SYDVKM. The CDR3 covers 14 residues. CDR3 nucleotide sequence: TGTGCCAGCAGCTTCACAGGGGGCCTTGACATTCAGTACTTC. It codes for CASSFTGGLDIQYF.

The chain employs TRBV6-5 and TRBJ1-1, with D perhaps TRBD1 (5 bases). V lost 3 bases, J lost 1 base, and 9 bases lay in between. Germline loops: CDR1 MNHEY, CDR2 SVGAGI. This CDR3 contains 14 residues. The CDR3 nucleotides read TGTGCCAGCAGTTATCCAGGGTCGAACACTGAAGCTTTCTTT. Residues: CASSYPGSNTEAFF.

The chain combines TRBV30 with TRBJ2-1; 9 bases align to TRBD2. Germline-derived CDR1 and CDR2 are GTSNPN and SVGIG (reference sequence). The J segment lost 8 bases and the V segment lost 2 bases, leaving 13 bases of the junction unmatched. The CDR3 runs to 16 residues. The CDR3 loop is CAWSPPKREDPHEQFF. The CDR3 nucleotides are TGTGCCTGGAGTCCCCCCAAGCGGGAGGATCCCCATGAGCAGTTCTTC.